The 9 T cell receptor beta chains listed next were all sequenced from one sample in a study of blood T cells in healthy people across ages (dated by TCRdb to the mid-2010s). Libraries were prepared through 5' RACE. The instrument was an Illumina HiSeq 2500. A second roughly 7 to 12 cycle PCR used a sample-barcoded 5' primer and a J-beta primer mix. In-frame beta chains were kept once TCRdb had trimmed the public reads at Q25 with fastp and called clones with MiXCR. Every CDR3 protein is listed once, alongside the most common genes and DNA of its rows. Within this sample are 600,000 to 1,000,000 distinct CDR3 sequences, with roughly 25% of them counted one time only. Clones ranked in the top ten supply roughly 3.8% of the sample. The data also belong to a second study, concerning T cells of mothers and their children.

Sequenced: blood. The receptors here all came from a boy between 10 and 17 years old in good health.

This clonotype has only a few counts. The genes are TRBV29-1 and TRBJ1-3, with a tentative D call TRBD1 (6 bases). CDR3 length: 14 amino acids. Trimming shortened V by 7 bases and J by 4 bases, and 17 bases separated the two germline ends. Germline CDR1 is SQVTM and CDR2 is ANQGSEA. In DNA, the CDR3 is TGCAGCGCCCTGCTAACAGGGTACGGAAACACCATATATTTT. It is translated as CSALLTGYGNTIYF.

CDR3 coding DNA: TGTGCCAGCAGCTTGGCCAGTACAGAGACCCAGTACTTC. Translation: CASSLASTETQYF. The chain recombines TRBV5-5 with TRBJ2-5, with no clear D. Germline values: CDR1 SGHKS, CDR2 YYEKEE (reference sequence). This CDR3 has 13 residues. V lost 0 bases to trimming and J lost 4 bases, with 7 bases between them.

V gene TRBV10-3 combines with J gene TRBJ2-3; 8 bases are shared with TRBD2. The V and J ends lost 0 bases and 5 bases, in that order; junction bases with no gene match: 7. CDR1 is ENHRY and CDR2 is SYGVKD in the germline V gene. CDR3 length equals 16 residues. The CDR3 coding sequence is TGTGCCATCAGTGAGTCGATAGCGGGGCGAAGAGATACGCAGTATTTT. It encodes CAISESIAGRRDTQYF.

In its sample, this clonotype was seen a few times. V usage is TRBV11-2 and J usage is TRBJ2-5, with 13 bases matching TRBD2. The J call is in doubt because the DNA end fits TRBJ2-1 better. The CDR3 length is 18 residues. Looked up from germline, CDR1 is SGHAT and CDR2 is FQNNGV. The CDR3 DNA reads TGTGCCAGCAGCTCCGGACTAGCGGGGGAGGTAGTCTACAATGAGCAGTTCTTC. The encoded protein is CASSSGLAGEVVYNEQFF.

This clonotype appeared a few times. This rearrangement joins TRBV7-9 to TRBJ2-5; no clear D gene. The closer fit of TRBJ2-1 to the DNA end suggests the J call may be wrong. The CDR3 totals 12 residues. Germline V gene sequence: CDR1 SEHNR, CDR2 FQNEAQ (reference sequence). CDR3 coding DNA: TGTGCCAGCACCTCGGGTAGCAATGAGCAGTTCTTC. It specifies CASTSGSNEQFF.

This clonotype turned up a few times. The CDR3 sequence: CASSFGGGGSGYTF. The CDR3 DNA follows: TGTGCCAGCAGCTTCGGGGGAGGAGGGAGTGGCTACACCTTC. The rearrangement joins TRBV13 to TRBJ1-2; D might be TRBD1 (5 bases). CDR3 length: 14 residues. The germline V gene has CDR1 PRHDT and CDR2 FYEKMQ (reference sequence). With 3 bases removed from V and 7 bases from J, the gap between germline ends came to 15 bases.

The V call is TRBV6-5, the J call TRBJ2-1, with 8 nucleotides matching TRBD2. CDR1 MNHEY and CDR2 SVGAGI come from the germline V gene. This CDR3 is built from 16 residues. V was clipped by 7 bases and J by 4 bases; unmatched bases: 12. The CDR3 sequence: CASNPWSSGKYNEQFF. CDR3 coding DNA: TGTGCCAGCAACCCTTGGAGTAGCGGGAAGTACAATGAGCAGTTCTTC.

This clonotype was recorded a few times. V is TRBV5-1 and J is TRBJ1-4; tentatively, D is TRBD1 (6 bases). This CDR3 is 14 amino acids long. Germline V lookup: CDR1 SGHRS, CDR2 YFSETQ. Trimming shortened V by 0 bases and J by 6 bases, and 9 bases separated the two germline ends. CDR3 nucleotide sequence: TGCGCCAGCAGCTTGGGGGGGGCGCATGAAAAACTGTTTTTT. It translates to CASSLGGAHEKLFF.

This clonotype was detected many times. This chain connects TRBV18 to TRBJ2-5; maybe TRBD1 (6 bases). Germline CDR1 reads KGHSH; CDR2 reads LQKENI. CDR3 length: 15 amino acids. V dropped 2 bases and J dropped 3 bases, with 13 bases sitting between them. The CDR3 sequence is CASSPGSRGEETQYF. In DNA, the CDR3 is TGTGCCAGCTCACCAGGTTCCAGGGGAGAAGAGACCCAGTACTTC. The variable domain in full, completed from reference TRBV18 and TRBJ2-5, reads NAGVMQNPRHLVRRRGQEARLRCSPMKGHSHVYWYRQLPEEGLKFMVYLQKENIIDESGMPKERFSAEFPKEGPSILRIQQVVRGDSAAYFCASSPGSRGEETQYFGPGTRLLVL.